These T cell receptor beta chains were read from a single sample in a study of cytomegalovirus exposure and HLA in healthy donors. TCRdb's table, derived via immunoSEQ multiplex PCR, lists solely in-frame clones and lacks some. The data show roughly 86,000 clones, under 80% seen once. Sequenced sample: PBMCs. Receptors were obtained from a man aged 50-60 years in good health and CMV-seropositive. CDR3s include the opening cysteine and the closing phenylalanine or tryptophan. Each record gives: V gene, J gene, CDR3 length, CDR3 protein.

TRBV20-1	TRBJ2-7	11	CSAGQGDEQYF
TRBV12-5	TRBJ1-5	14	CASALGQSNQPQHF
TRBV2	-	12	CASSTDSYEQYF
TRBV4-1	TRBJ1-1	16	CASSQGLTAMNTEAFF
TRBV7-2	TRBJ2-3	14	CASSLSSTADTQYF
TRBV6-5	TRBJ2-5	15	CASSPQDRLHETQYF
TRBV5-6	TRBJ1-4	15	CASSSQGEGREKLFF
TRBV30	TRBJ1-2	13	CAWSRTRSYGYTF
TRBV6-6	TRBJ1-1	15	CASRKTSERSSEAFF
TRBV4-3	TRBJ1-2	13	CASSQERGSGYTF
TRBV18	TRBJ1-1	15	CASSPRGGTRTEAFF
TRBV7-9	TRBJ1-1	14	CASSSQTVNTEAFF
TRBV6-5	TRBJ2-7	12	CARRQFTYEQYF
TRBV6-5	TRBJ1-5	15	CASSPTGLGNQPQHF
TRBV30	TRBJ2-5	15	CAWSVQTLSQETQYF
TRBV30	TRBJ1-5	14	CAWSAPGSVQPQHF
TRBV19	TRBJ1-2	14	CASTKFDRNYGYTF
TRBV6-5	TRBJ1-1	13	CASSRGQIGEAFF
TRBV10-3	TRBJ1-1	14	CAISPGLGNTEAFF
TRBV5-1	TRBJ2-2	16	CASSFLTSGNTGELFF
TRBV2	TRBJ1-1	12	CASNQVNTEAFF